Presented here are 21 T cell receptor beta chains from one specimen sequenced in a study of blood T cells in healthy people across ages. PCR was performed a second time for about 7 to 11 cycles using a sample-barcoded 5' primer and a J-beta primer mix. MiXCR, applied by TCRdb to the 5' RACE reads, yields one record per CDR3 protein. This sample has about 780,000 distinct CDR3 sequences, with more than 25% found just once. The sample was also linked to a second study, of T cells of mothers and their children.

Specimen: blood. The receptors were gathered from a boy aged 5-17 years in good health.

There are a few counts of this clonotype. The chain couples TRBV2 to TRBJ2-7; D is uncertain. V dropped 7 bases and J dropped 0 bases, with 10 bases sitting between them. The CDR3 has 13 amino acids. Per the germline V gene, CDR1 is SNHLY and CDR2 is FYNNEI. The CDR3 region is CASNPGSSYEQYF. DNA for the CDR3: TGTGCCAGCAATCCGGGTTCCTCCTACGAGCAGTACTTC.

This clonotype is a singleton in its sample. CDR3 nucleotides: TGCGCCAGCAGCGGGGGGGCTCAAGGAACTGAAGCTTTCTTT. This codes for CASSGGAQGTEAFF. The gene calls are TRBV5-1 and TRBJ1-1, with D perhaps matching TRBD1 (6 bases). In germline, CDR1 is SGHRS, CDR2 YFSETQ. Trimming cost V 4 bases and J 5 bases, with 15 bases left between them. CDR3 length: 14 residues.

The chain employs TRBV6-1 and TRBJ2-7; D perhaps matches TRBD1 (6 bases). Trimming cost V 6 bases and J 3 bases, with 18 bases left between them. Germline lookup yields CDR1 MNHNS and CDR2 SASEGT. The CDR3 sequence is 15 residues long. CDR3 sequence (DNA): TGTGCCAGCAGCCAAGATTTCCTACAGGGCTACGAGCAGTACTTC. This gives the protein CASSQDFLQGYEQYF.

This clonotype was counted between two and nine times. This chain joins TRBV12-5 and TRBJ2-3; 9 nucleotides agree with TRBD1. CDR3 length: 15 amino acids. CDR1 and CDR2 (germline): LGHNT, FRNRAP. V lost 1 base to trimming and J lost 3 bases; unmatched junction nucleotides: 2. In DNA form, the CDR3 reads TGTGCTAGTGGTTTGGGACAGGGGGGGACAGATACGCAGTATTTT. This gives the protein CASGLGQGGTDTQYF.

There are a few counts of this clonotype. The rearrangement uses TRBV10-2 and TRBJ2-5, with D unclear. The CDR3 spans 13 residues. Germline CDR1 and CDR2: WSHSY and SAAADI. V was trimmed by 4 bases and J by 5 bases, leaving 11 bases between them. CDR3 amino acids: CASSGSDWETQYF. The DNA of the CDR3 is TGCGCCAGCAGTGGGTCAGATTGGGAGACCCAGTACTTC.

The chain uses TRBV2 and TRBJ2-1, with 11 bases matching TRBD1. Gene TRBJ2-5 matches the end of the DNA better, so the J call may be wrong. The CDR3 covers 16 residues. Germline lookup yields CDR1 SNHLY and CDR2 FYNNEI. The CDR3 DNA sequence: TGTGCCAGCAGTCCCGACTGGACAGGGGGCGCGGAGACCCAGTACTTC. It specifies CASSPDWTGGAETQYF.

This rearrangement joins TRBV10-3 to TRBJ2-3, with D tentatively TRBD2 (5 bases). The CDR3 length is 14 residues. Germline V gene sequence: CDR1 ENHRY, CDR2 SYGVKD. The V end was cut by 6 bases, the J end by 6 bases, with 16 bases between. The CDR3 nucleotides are TGTGCCATCAGGGTCTCTGCGGGCTTCGATACGCAGTATTTT. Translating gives CAIRVSAGFDTQYF.

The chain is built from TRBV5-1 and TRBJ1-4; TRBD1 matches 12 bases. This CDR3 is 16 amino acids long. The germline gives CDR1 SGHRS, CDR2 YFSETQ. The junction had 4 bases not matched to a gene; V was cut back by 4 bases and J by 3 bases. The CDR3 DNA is TGCGCCAGCAGCCTGGGACAGGGGGCCGCTAATGAAAAACTGTTTTTT. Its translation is CASSLGQGAANEKLFF.

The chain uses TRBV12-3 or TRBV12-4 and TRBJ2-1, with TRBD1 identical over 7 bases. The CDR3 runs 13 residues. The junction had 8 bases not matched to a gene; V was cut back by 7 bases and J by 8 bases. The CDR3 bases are TGTGCCAGCACTCTGACAGGGTCCGATGAGCAGTTCTTC. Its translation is CASTLTGSDEQFF.

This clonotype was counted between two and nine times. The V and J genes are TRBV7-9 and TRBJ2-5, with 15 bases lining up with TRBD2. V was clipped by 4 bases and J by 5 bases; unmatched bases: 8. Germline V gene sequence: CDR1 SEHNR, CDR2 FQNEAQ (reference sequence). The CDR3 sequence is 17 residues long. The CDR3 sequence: CASSSLGLAGGLETQYF. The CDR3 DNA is TGTGCCAGCAGCTCCCTTGGACTAGCGGGGGGGCTGGAGACCCAGTACTTC.

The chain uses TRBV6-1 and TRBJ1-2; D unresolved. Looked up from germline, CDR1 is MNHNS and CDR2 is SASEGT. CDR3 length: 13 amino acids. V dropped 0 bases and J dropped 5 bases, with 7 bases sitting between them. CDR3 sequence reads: CASSEASSYGYTF. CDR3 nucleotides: TGTGCCAGCAGTGAAGCGTCCTCGTATGGCTACACCTTC.

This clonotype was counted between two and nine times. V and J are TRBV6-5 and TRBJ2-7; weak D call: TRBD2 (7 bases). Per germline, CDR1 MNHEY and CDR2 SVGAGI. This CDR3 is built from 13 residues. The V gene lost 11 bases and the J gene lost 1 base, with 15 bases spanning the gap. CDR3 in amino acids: CASGGLGSYEQYF. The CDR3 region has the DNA TGTGCCTCCGGGGGGCTAGGGTCCTACGAGCAGTACTTC.

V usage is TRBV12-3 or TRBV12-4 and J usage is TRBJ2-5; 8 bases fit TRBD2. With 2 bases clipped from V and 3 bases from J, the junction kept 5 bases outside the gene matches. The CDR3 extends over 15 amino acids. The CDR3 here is CASSLSRAGEETQYF. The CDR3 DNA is TGTGCCAGCAGTTTAAGTAGAGCGGGGGAAGAGACCCAGTACTTC.

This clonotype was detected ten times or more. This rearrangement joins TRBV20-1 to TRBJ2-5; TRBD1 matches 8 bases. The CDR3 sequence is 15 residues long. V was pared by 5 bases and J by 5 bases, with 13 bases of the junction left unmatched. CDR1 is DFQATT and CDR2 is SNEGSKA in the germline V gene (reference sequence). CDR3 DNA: TGCAGTGCTGTCCCAGGGGGCCTACCCACCGAGACCCAGTACTTC. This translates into CSAVPGGLPTETQYF.

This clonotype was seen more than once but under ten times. CDR3 sequence reads: CASNEDRDNEQFF. CDR3 DNA: TGTGCCAGCAACGAGGACAGGGACAATGAGCAGTTCTTC. The chain is built from TRBV2 and TRBJ2-1; 8 bases align to TRBD1. Germline trimming cut 7 bases from V and 5 bases from J; bases unmatched to any gene: 4. CDR3 length: 13 residues. Germline CDR1 and CDR2: SNHLY and FYNNEI.

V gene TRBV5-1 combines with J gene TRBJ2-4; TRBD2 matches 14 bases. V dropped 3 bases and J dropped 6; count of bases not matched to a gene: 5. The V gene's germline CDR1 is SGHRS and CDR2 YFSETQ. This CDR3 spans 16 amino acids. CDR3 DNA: TGCGCCAGCAGCTCGGGGGGACTAGCGGGAGTAAACATTCAGTACTTC. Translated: CASSSGGLAGVNIQYF.

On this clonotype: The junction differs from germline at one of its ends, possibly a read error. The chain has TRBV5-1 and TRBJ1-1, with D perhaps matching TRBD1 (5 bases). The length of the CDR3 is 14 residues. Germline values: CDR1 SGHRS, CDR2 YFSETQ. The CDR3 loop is CASSFRDRNTEAFF. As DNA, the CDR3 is TGTGCCAGCAGCTTCCGGGACCGTAACACTGAAGCTTTCTTT.

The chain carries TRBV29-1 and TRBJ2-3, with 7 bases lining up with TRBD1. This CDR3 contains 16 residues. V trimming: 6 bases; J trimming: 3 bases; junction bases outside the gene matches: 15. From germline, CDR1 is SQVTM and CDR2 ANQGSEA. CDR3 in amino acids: CSVSTGRQGPTDTQYF. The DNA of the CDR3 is TGCAGCGTCTCGACGGGGAGACAGGGCCCTACAGATACGCAGTATTTT.

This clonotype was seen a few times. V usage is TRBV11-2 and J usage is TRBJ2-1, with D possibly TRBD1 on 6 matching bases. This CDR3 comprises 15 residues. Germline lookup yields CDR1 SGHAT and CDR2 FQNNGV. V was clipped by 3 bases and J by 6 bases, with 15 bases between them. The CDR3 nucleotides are TGTGCCAGCAGCTTCAGACAGGAGTGGGGCAATGAGCAGTTCTTC. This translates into CASSFRQEWGNEQFF.

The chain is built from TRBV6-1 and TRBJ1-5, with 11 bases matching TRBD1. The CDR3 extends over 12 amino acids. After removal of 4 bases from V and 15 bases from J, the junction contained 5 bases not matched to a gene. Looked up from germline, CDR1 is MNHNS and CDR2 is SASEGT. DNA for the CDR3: TGTGCCAGCAGTGGGTGGGACAGGGGGTGGCATTTT. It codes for CASSGWDRGWHF.

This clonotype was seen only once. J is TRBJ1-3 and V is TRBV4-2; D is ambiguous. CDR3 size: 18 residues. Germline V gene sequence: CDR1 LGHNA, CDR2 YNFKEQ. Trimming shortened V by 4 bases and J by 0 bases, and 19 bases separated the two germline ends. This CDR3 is CASSRARRQLNSGNTIYF. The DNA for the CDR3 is TGTGCCAGCAGCCGGGCCCGAAGGCAGCTAAACTCTGGAAACACCATATATTTT.